This T cell receptor (beta chain) was profiled in a study of blood T cell repertoires in COVID-19. Across the study: COVID-19 samples, acute and convalescent, were from the United States, Italy and Spain. T cells, B-cell-depleted T cells, or PBMCs provided the cDNA or gDNA that served as material.

CDR1 is MDHEN, CDR2 SYDVKM, per germline. V dropped 2 bases and J dropped 10; count of bases not matched to a gene: 5. The CDR3 length is 13 residues. Original processing notes: Amplification from reference gene primers served as the basis for estimated nucleated cell counts. Only in-frame clones appear in the TCRdb table, and some are missing; sequencing was by immunoSEQ multiplex PCR. V and J calls and clone size are copied from that table; D and trimming were computed from the DNA. Of about 140,000 clones in the sample, approximately 86% were seen once. The chain recombines TRBV28 with TRBJ1-1, with TRBD1 identical over 9 bases. Specimen: peripheral blood. The clonotype was recovered from a woman aged 60-75 years with acute or convalescent COVID-19. CDR3 region: CASSLPRQGVAFF. CDR3 in DNA: TGTGCCAGCAGTTTACCCCGACAGGGGGTAGCTTTCTTT.